This T cell receptor (beta chain) appears in the sequencing data of a study of blood T cell repertoires in COVID-19. In the study overall: Material from acute and convalescent COVID-19 was sourced from the United States, Italy and Spain. T cells, B-cell-depleted T cells, or PBMCs provided the cDNA or gDNA that served as material.

TCRdb's table, derived via immunoSEQ multiplex PCR, lists solely in-frame clones and lacks some. This sample yields about 240,000 clones, of which roughly 83% are seen a single time; more than 8% belongs to the top ten. Per germline, CDR1 MDHEN and CDR2 SYDVKM. The V segment lost 5 bases and the J segment 3 bases; nucleotides outside the gene matches: 8. The CDR3 runs to 15 residues. The material sequenced was peripheral blood. The TCR originated in an elderly woman with acute or convalescent COVID-19. V usage is TRBV28 and J usage is TRBJ2-7; 9 bases are a match to TRBD1. CDR3 sequence reads: CASSISTGGYYEQYF. The CDR3 DNA reads as TGTGCCAGCAGTATTTCGACAGGGGGTTACTACGAGCAGTACTTC.